This paragraph covers one T cell receptor (beta chain) sequence. In the study's own analysis: Amplification from reference gene primers served as the basis for estimated nucleated cell counts. Method: immunoSEQ multiplex PCR; TCRdb's copy keeps in-frame clones and lacks some. V, J and clone size are taken as reported in that table, and D and trimming were inferred from the DNA itself. Here the sample spans 140,000 or so clones, about 83% being singletons. The sample comes from a study of blood T cell repertoires in COVID-19. On the study more broadly: T cells, B-cell-depleted T cells, or PBMCs supplied cDNA or gDNA.

Seattle researchers signed up patients amid active infection and tracked them longitudinally. V shed 3 bases and J shed 3 bases, with 11 bases lying between them. The CDR3 totals 15 residues. The V gene's germline CDR1 is SNHLY and CDR2 FYNNEI. The receptor's source is a man aged 25 to 40 with COVID-19, enrolled during active disease. The genes are TRBV2 and TRBJ2-2; D perhaps matches TRBD2 (6 bases). Sequenced input: peripheral blood. This chain's CDR3 is CASSEIGTYTGELFF. CDR3 sequence (DNA): TGTGCCAGCAGTGAGATAGGGACTTACACCGGGGAGCTGTTTTTT.